The rows below give T cell receptor beta chains drawn from one sample of a study of memory B cells and T cells in multiple sclerosis. Sequenced by immunoSEQ multiplex PCR; TCRdb stores in-frame clones only, minus some. Counted here are over 35,000 clones, about 80% occurring once; the ten biggest clones make up 1% to 1.3%. These receptors lack a known antigen. The sequenced sample was PBMCs from blood kept in culture. These receptors were collected from a human donor with multiple sclerosis. The CDR3 runs from the conserved cysteine through the conserved F or W. The order of the fields is D gene, V gene, clone size, J gene, CDR3 protein, CDR3 DNA. D genes are given only for firm matches. Not every row has a clone size; where given, it reads once, few, many or a size class.

NA	TRBV7-8	NA	TRBJ1-1	CASSLGLTEAFF	TGTGCCAGCTCCTTAGGGCTCACTGAAGCTTTCTTT
NA	TRBV4-3	NA	TRBJ2-1	CASSQDRLNEQFF	TGCGCCAGCAGCCAAGACCGGTTAAATGAGCAGTTCTTC
NA	TRBV2	NA	TRBJ1-2	CASGGRTRRNYGYTF	TGTGCCAGCGGGGGACGGACACGGCGTAACTATGGCTACACCTTC
TRBD1	TRBV19	NA	TRBJ2-1	CASLFGGTGGKHEQFF	TGTGCCAGTCTATTCGGGGGGACAGGGGGCAAACATGAGCAGTTCTTC
TRBD2	TRBV11-2	NA	TRBJ2-5	CASSGTTQETQYF	TGTGCCAGCAGCGGGACTACCCAAGAGACCCAGTACTTC
NA	TRBV7-7	NA	TRBJ1-1	CASSLMPNTEAFF	TGTGCTAGCAGCTTAATGCCAAACACTGAAGCTTTCTTT
NA	TRBV28	NA	TRBJ2-7	CASSPHSSYEQYF	TGTGCCAGCAGCCCCCACAGCTCCTACGAGCAGTACTTC
NA	TRBV2	NA	TRBJ2-1	CASSELGSSYNEQFF	TGTGCCAGCAGTGAATTGGGTAGCTCCTACAATGAGCAGTTCTTC
TRBD1	TRBV28	NA	TRBJ1-2	CASSLGTGENGYTF	TGTGCCAGCAGTTTAGGGACAGGGGAGAATGGCTACACCTTC
NA	TRBV11-2	NA	TRBJ1-3	CASSPWGDTIYF	TGTGCCAGCAGCCCATGGGGGGACACCATATATTTT
TRBD2	TRBV2	NA	TRBJ2-1	CASSPGTSNYNEQFF	TGTGCCAGCTCCCCCGGGACTAGCAACTACAATGAGCAGTTCTTC
NA	TRBV5-3	once	TRBJ1-1	CARRCNNTEAFF	TGTGCCAGAAGATGCAATAACACTGAAGCTTTCTTT
NA	TRBV6-5	NA	TRBJ2-7	CASSYSSRGSYEQYF	TGTGCCAGCAGTTACTCGTCTCGGGGGTCCTACGAGCAGTACTTC
NA	TRBV7-8	NA	TRBJ1-1	CASSLQYGGSTVAFF	TGTGCCAGCAGCTTACAGTATGGGGGATCGACGGTGGCTTTCTTT
TRBD2	TRBV4-1	NA	TRBJ2-1	CASSLKASGGGRNNEQFF	TGCGCCAGCAGCCTGAAGGCTAGCGGGGGGGGTAGAAACAATGAGCAGTTCTTC
NA	TRBV7-8	once	TRBJ2-7	CASSGTDRYEQYF	TGTGCCAGCAGCGGGACGGATCGCTACGAGCAGTACTTC
TRBD2	TRBV2	NA	TRBJ2-2	CASSRRLAQNTGELFF	TGTGCCAGCAGTCGAAGACTAGCCCAGAACACCGGGGAGCTGTTTTTT
NA	TRBV30	few	TRBJ2-2	CAWANSQRSGELFF	TGTGCCTGGGCTAACAGTCAACGGAGCGGGGAGCTGTTTTTT
TRBD2	TRBV6-1	NA	TRBJ2-5	CASSEGSGGKYF	TGTGCCAGCAGTGAAGGTAGCGGGGGGAAGTACTTC
TRBD1	TRBV7-9	few	TRBJ1-2	CASSLVRGAPIYGYTF	TGTGCCAGCAGCTTAGTCAGGGGGGCGCCCATCTATGGCTACACCTTC
TRBD1	TRBV2	NA	TRBJ1-2	CASSWTGTGVRDIYGYTF	TGTGCCAGCAGTTGGACCGGGACAGGGGTGCGGGACATCTATGGCTACACCTTC
NA	TRBV5-8	NA	TRBJ2-1	CASSLSTGRLGHEQFF	TGTGCCAGCAGTCTGAGCACGGGACGACTAGGCCATGAGCAGTTCTTC
NA	TRBV11-3	NA	TRBJ2-1	CASGYSSYNEQFF	TGTGCCAGCGGTTATAGCTCCTACAATGAGCAGTTCTTC
TRBD1	TRBV11-2	NA	TRBJ2-7	CASSPLTGYGEQYF	TGTGCCAGCAGCCCATTGACAGGGTATGGCGAGCAGTACTTC
NA	TRBV6-5	NA	TRBJ2-1	CASSSIGGKQFF	TGTGCCAGCAGCTCCATCGGTGGAAAGCAGTTCTTC
NA	TRBV7-9	NA	TRBJ2-1	CASSFDDRYNEQFF	TGTGCCAGCAGCTTTGACGACAGATACAATGAGCAGTTCTTC
NA	TRBV18	NA	TRBJ1-2	CASSPPVKQSGYTF	TGTGCCAGCTCACCACCCGTTAAGCAGTCTGGCTACACCTTC
TRBD1	TRBV6-5	NA	TRBJ1-1	CASSGPGDRVAFF	TGTGCCAGCAGTGGCCCCGGGGACAGGGTGGCTTTCTTT
NA	TRBV29-1	NA	TRBJ2-1	CSVWGNRGFNEQFF	TGCAGCGTGTGGGGTAACAGAGGTTTTAATGAGCAGTTCTTC
NA	TRBV4-3	NA	TRBJ2-7	CASSQDSGSSYEQYF	TGCGCCAGCAGCCAAGATTCAGGAAGCTCCTACGAGCAGTACTTC
TRBD2	TRBV5-4	NA	TRBJ2-1	CASSSPLAGVDEQFF	TGTGCCAGCAGCTCGCCACTAGCGGGGGTGGATGAGCAGTTCTTC
TRBD2	TRBV5-1	NA	TRBJ2-2	CASSFGTSGPNTGELFF	TGCGCCAGCAGCTTCGGGACTAGCGGCCCGAACACCGGGGAGCTGTTTTTT
TRBD1	TRBV7-2	NA	TRBJ2-7	CASSFGRGLYEQYF	TGTGCCAGCAGCTTCGGCAGGGGGCTGTACGAGCAGTACTTC
NA	TRBV10-3	NA	TRBJ1-1	CAITRDVGTEAFF	TGTGCCATCACTAGGGACGTCGGAACTGAAGCTTTCTTT
NA	TRBV7-8	NA	TRBJ1-1	CASSPHGEVTEAFF	TGTGCCAGCAGCCCCCACGGGGAGGTCACTGAAGCTTTCTTT
TRBD1	TRBV19	once	TRBJ2-4	CASSSDRVLAKNIQYF	TGTGCCAGTAGTAGCGACAGGGTCCTAGCCAAAAACATTCAGTACTTC
NA	TRBV7-9	NA	TRBJ2-7	CASSLVADSYEQYF	TGTGCCAGCAGCTTAGTGGCGGACTCCTACGAGCAGTACTTC
NA	TRBV5-8	NA	TRBJ2-1	CASSSDNNEQFF	TGTGCCAGCAGCTCTGACAACAATGAGCAGTTCTTC
TRBD2	TRBV19	NA	TRBJ2-5	CASSNRGKLAGAQETQYF	TGTGCCAGTAGTAATCGGGGAAAATTAGCGGGGGCTCAAGAGACCCAGTACTTC
TRBD2	TRBV6-5	NA	TRBJ2-2	CASSHTSGGTGELFF	TGTGCCAGCAGCCATACTAGCGGGGGGACCGGGGAGCTGTTTTTT
NA	TRBV10-3	NA	TRBJ1-5	CAISEGGTTFSQPQHF	TGTGCCATCAGTGAAGGGGGAACTACCTTCTCTCAGCCCCAGCATTTT
NA	TRBV7-2	NA	TRBJ2-1	CASSLGNVVHEQFF	TGTGCCAGCAGCTTAGGGAACGTGGTCCATGAGCAGTTCTTC
NA	TRBV2	few	TRBJ1-6	CASRGRQNSPLHF	TGTGCCAGCAGGGGCCGTCAGAATTCACCCCTCCACTTT
NA	TRBV6-5	NA	TRBJ2-1	CASSSTYNEQFF	TGTGCCAGCAGTTCCACGTACAATGAGCAGTTCTTC
TRBD2	TRBV30	NA	TRBJ2-2	CAWSEQRGSFGTGELFF	TGTGCCTGGAGTGAGCAGCGGGGGAGTTTCGGCACCGGGGAGCTGTTTTTT
TRBD1	TRBV7-8	NA	TRBJ2-3	CASSSGQGGADTQYF	TGTGCCAGCAGCTCTGGACAGGGGGGGGCAGATACGCAGTATTTT
NA	TRBV9	NA	TRBJ2-2	CASSVGEPGELFF	TGTGCCAGCAGCGTAGGAGAACCCGGGGAGCTGTTTTTT
NA	TRBV4-2	once	TRBJ2-3	CASSPPGSTDTQYF	TGTGCCAGCAGCCCCCCTGGAAGCACAGATACGCAGTATTTT
TRBD1	TRBV5-8	NA	TRBJ2-1	CASSEGQGTYNEQFF	TGTGCCAGCAGCGAAGGACAGGGAACATACAATGAGCAGTTCTTC
NA	TRBV5-1	NA	TRBJ2-3	CASSSTGSSLETDTQYF	TGCGCCAGCAGCTCTACCGGGTCCTCTCTCGAGACAGATACGCAGTATTTT
TRBD1	TRBV29-1	NA	TRBJ2-4	CSVEGQGLRNIQYF	TGCAGCGTTGAAGGACAGGGGCTTCGAAACATTCAGTACTTC
NA	TRBV10-1	NA	TRBJ2-3	CASSYEGIPDTQYF	TGCGCCAGCAGTTATGAAGGGATCCCAGATACGCAGTATTTT
TRBD1	TRBV7-9	NA	TRBJ1-5	CASSMQQGASQPQHF	TGTGCCAGCAGCATGCAACAGGGGGCAAGTCAGCCCCAGCATTTT
TRBD1	TRBV7-8	NA	TRBJ2-1	CASSSHVRDRYNEQFF	TGTGCCAGCAGCTCCCACGTCCGGGACAGGTACAATGAGCAGTTCTTC